This T cell receptor (beta chain) emerged from a study of T cell responses to AZD1222 COVID-19 vaccine (dated by TCRdb to about 2021). Regarding the complete study: Because spike-specific TCR depth and breadth did not differ between the two schedules, AZD1222 recipients who got a second dose at roughly 4 weeks were pooled with those who got a second dose at roughly 12 weeks. TCR sequencing was performed for roughly 250 trial participants, of whom 200 to 220 were given two doses of AZD1222 and about 25 were given two doses of MenACWY control vaccine. Enrollment into the trials was organized by age into subgroups of 18-55, 56-69 and 70-plus years, and those subgroups contained roughly 140, 27 and 60 TCR-sequenced participants, respectively.

Regarding this clone: The target of this receptor is not known. The record has no base qualities; no much larger clone is one base away.

This specimen's time point label, per the study, means: baseline before first vaccination. Vaccinee samples were obtained from the UK trials COV001 and COV002, which included a single-blind randomized controlled phase 2/3 trial of AZD1222 (ChAdOx1 nCoV-19) in healthy adults. Trial participant PBMC samples were collected at day 0 and day 28 after the second dose for TCRbeta chain sequencing. The CDR3 regions of human TCRbeta chains were analyzed by immunosequencing. On the authors' methods: Repertoire TCRs were matched against a reference library of SARS-CoV-2-specific TCRs generated with the MIRA antigen-specificity platform. Breadth was defined as the fraction of unique TCRs that were SARS-CoV-2-associated. Depth was defined as the fraction of total T cells that were SARS-CoV-2-associated. Each spike-specific TCR was assigned to its reactive spike region and to a CD4 or CD8 class using the MIRA data. Log10-transformed breadth and depth values were compared by one-way ANOVA with Sidak's multiple comparisons tests. TCRdb provides this immuneACCESS table in a form limited to in-frame rearrangements. Some clones are lacking; in checked studies, under half of them reflect an unresolved V gene, and why the rest are absent is not known. The DNA gave D and trimming, while V, J and clone size come from that table. The sample table lists approximately 140,000 clones, approximately 94% of them with a count of one. Roughly 2% of the sample is taken by the ten largest.

Unmatched junction bases come to 7, with V trimmed by 6 bases and J by 5 bases. The cysteine opens and the phenylalanine closes a CDR3 of 15 amino acids. Left in the record is the CDR3 DNA by itself, 45 bases read in frame from the first base. The germline V gene (reference sequence) gives CDR1 as SEHNR and CDR2 as FQNEAQ. The paper's findings and limits, for the study overall: No day 14 peak-response samples were available, so repertoires were characterized only after the peak T cell response. A significant rise in spike-specific TCR breadth and depth was observed after two AZD1222 doses relative to day 0 and relative to MenACWY recipients. Vaccine-associated CD4 TCRs spanned the whole spike protein, with dominant responses in regions 160-218 and 743-854. Conclusions about previously exposed vaccinees are limited because only six or seven AZD1222 recipients were SARS-CoV-2 seropositive at baseline. The 56-69-year group was small, and its depth increase did not reach significance, likely because of low power. Most participants were white British and females outnumbered males, and the authors suggested that clonal diversity may have been underestimated. Epitopes outside the regions mutated in the B.1.351 and B.1.1.7 variants were reportedly recognized by nearly half of the unique spike-specific TCRs.

The sample here was peripheral blood, taken on day 0 of AZD1222 vaccination. The rearranged chain carries TRBV7-9 and TRBJ1-2, and TRBD1 matches 12 of the central bases. This clonotype was sampled from an adult in good health. The CDR3 region: CASSWDRGPRYGYTF. In nucleotide form, the sequence is TGTGCCAGCAGTTGGGACAGGGGGCCCAGATATGGCTACACCTTC.